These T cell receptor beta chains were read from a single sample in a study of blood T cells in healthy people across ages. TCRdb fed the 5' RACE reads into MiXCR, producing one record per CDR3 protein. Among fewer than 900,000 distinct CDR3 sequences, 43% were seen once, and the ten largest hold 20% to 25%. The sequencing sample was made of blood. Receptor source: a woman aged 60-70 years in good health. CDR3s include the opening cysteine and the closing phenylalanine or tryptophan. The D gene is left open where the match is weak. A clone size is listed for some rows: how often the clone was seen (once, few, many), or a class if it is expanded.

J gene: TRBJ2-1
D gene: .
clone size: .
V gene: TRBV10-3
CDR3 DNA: TGTGCCATCAGTGAGACCGGACGGATCCACAATGAGCAGTTCTTC
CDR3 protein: CAISETGRIHNEQFF

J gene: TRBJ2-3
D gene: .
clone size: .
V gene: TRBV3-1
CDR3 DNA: TGTGCCAGCAGCCAAAAGCGTGGCTACACAGATACGCAGTATTTT
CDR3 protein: CASSQKRGYTDTQYF

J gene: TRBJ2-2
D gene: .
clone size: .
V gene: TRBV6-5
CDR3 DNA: TGTGCCAGTAGCCGGGACAATTGGGACACCGGGGAGCTGCTTTTT
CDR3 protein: CASSRDNWDTGELLF

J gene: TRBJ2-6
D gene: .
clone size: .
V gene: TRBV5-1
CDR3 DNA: TGCGCCAGCAGCTCCTTCAGGGAAGCTGGGGCCAACGTCCTGACTTTC
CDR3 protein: CASSSFREAGANVLTF

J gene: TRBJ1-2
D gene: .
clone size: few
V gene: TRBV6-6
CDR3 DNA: TGTGCCAGCAGTTACGGGTCGGGCTATGGCTACACCTTC
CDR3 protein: CASSYGSGYGYTF

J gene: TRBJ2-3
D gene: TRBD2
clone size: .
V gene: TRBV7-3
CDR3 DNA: TGTGCCAGCAGCCCACCCCTCGCGGGGGGCCGTCCGCAGTATTTT
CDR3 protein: CASSPPLAGGRPQYF

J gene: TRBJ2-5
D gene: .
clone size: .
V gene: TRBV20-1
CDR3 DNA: TGCATTCCCAGGGGGACTACTCAAGAGACCCAGTACTTC
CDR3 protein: CIPRGTTQETQYF

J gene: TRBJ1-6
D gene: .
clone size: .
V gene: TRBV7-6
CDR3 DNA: TGTGCCAGTGGGACGAGAAATTCACCCCTCCACTTT
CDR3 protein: CASGTRNSPLHF

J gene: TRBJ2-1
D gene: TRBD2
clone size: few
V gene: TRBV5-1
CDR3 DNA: TGCGCCAGCAGGAAGGCTAGCGGGGTTTTGCCCAATGAGCAGTTCTTC
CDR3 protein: CASRKASGVLPNEQFF

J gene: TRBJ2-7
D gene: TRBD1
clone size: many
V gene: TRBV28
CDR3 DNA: TGTGCCAGCAGTACCCCCGGGACAGGGTACTACGAGCAGTACTTC
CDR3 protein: CASSTPGTGYYEQYF

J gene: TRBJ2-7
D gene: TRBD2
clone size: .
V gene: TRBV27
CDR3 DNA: TGTACCAGCAGTTTACGAGCCCTAGCGGGAGGGACCAACGAGCAGTACTTC
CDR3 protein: CTSSLRALAGGTNEQYF

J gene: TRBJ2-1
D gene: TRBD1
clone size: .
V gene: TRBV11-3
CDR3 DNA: TGTGCCAGCAGCTTCTCCGGGACAGGGAATATAATGGTGGAGCAGTTCTTC
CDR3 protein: CASSFSGTGNIMVEQFF

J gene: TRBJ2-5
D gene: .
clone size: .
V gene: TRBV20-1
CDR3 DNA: TGCAGTGCTAGGGAGACTGCCCATTACCCGTGGGAGACCCAGTACTTC
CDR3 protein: CSARETAHYPWETQYF

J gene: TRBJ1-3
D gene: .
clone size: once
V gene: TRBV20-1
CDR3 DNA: TGCAGTGCTAGTGTAGGGTCCTCTGGAAACACCATATATTTT
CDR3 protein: CSASVGSSGNTIYF

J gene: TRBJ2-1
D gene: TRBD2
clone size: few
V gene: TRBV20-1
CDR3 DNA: TGCAGTACTAGTGATAGCGGGAGAGGGAATGAGCAGTTCTTC
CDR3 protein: CSTSDSGRGNEQFF

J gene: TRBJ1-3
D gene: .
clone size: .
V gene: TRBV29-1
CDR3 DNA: TGCAGCGTTGAATCGACTGGAAACACCATATATTTT
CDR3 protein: CSVESTGNTIYF

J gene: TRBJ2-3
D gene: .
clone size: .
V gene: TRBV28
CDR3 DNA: TGTGCCAGCAGTTTCTTAACGGGGAGCACAGATACGCAGTATTTT
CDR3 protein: CASSFLTGSTDTQYF

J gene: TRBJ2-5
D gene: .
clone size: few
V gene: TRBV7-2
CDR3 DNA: TGTGCCAGCAGCTCCTCGAGACTAGGGGGAGAGACCCAGTACTTC
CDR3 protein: CASSSSRLGGETQYF

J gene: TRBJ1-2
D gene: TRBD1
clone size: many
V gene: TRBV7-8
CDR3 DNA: TGTGCCAGCAGCTTAGCGACAGGGGCTAACTATGGCTACACCTTC
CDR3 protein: CASSLATGANYGYTF

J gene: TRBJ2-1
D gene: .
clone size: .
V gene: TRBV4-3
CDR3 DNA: TGCGCCAGCAGCCATAGGACGGGGACCGAGCAGTTCTTC
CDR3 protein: CASSHRTGTEQFF

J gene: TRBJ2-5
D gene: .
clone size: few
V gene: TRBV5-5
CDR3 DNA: TGTGCCAGCAGCTTGGTATGGCAAGACAATGAGCAGTACTTC
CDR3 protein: CASSLVWQDNEQYF

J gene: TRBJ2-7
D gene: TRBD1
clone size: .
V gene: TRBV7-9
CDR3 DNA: TGTGCCAGCAGCGTCGGGACAGGGGACGAGCAGTACTTC
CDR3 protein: CASSVGTGDEQYF

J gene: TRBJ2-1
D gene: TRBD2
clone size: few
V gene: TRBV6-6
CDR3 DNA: TGTGCCAGCAGTTGGGCACTAGCGGGAGACGATGAGCAGTTCTTC
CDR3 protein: CASSWALAGDDEQFF

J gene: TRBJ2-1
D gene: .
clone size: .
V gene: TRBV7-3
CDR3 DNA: TGTGCCAGCAGCCTAACGGCTGACAGGTGGCTAAATGAGCAGTTCTTC
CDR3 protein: CASSLTADRWLNEQFF

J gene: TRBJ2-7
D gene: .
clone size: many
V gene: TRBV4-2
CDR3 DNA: TGTGCCAGCAGCCAAGGGCAGGCGAAGAGCTACGAGCAGTACTTC
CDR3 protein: CASSQGQAKSYEQYF

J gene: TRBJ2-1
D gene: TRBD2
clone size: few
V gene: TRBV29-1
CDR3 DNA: TGCAGCGTTGACGGGACTAGCGGGAGCTACAATGAGCAGTTCTTC
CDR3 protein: CSVDGTSGSYNEQFF

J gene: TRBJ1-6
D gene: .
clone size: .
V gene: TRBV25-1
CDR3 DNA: TGTGCCAGCCGGTCCCTAGTGGCGTTTGAGTCACCCCTCCACTTT
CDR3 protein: CASRSLVAFESPLHF

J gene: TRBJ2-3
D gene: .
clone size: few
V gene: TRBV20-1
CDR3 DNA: TGCAGTGCTAGAGATTCGGGGAGACCCTACACAGATACGCAGTATTTT
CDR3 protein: CSARDSGRPYTDTQYF

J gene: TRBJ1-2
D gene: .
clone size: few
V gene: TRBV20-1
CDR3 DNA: TGCAGTGCTAGGGCTGACAGAAACTATGGCTACACCTTC
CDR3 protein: CSARADRNYGYTF

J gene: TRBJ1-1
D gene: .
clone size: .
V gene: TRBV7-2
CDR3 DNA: TGTGCCAGCAGCGCCCAGACAGGGAACACTGAAGCTTTCTTT
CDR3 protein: CASSAQTGNTEAFF

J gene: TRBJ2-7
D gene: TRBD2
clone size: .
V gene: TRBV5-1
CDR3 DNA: TGCGCCAGCAGCCCTAGAGCGGGGCCCGAGCAGTACTTC
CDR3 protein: CASSPRAGPEQYF

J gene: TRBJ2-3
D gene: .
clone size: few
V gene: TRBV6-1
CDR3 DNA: TGTGCCAGCAGTGAGGAGAGTATCACAGATACGCAGTATTTT
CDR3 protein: CASSEESITDTQYF

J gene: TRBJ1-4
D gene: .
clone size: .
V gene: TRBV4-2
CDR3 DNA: TGTGCCAGCAGCCAAGAGGGGGGCGGGGTACCTAATGAAAAACTGTTTTTT
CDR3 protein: CASSQEGGGVPNEKLFF

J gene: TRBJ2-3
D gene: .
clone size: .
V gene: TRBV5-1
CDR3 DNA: TGCGCCAGCAGCTCCCAACCGGGACTGACCACAGATACGCAGTATTTT
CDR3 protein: CASSSQPGLTTDTQYF

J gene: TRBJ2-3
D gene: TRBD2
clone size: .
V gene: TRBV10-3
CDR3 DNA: TGTGCCGCCAGAGTCTCTGGGACTAGCGGAGATACGCAGTATTTT
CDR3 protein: CAARVSGTSGDTQYF

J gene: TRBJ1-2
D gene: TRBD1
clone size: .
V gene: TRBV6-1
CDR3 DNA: TGTGCCAGCAGTGACCAAGCCGGGACAGGGTTACATGGCTACACCTTC
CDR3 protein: CASSDQAGTGLHGYTF

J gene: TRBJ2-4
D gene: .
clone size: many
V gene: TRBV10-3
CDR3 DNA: TGTGCCATCAGTGAGGGGGTAGCCAAAAACATTCAGTACTTC
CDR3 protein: CAISEGVAKNIQYF

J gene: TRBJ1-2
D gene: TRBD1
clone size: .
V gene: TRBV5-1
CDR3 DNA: TGCGCCAGCAGCTTGGTTCAGGGGGCCACCTATGGCTACACCTTC
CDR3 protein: CASSLVQGATYGYTF

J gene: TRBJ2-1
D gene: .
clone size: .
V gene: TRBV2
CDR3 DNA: TGTGCCAGCAGGCTCCTCCAAAAAAAGGGATCCTACAATGAGCAGTTCTTC
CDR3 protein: CASRLLQKKGSYNEQFF

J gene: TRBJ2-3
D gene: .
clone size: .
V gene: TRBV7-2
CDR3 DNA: TGTGCCAGCAGCCCGTATCCTCCCACAGATACGCAGTATTTT
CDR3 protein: CASSPYPPTDTQYF